This T cell receptor (beta chain) was identified in a study of cytomegalovirus exposure and HLA in healthy donors. PCR used 60 Vbeta primers and 13 Jbeta primers. Method: immunoSEQ multiplex PCR; TCRdb's copy keeps in-frame clones and lacks some. The sample carries roughly 100,000 clones, about 85% recorded once. Comments on this clone: Its antigen remains unidentified.

Unmatched junction bases numbered 6, after V lost 5 bases and J lost 6 bases. Germline lookup yields CDR1 SEHNR and CDR2 FQNEAQ (reference sequence). The CDR3 length is 16 residues. Study-level results: In a later analysis, an Asian-associated ancestry cluster reportedly showed fewer N-insertions than the roughly 700-donor mean.

The rearrangement joins TRBV7-9 to TRBJ2-1, with 14 bases that match TRBD2. This TCR derives from a female donor in good health and CMV-seropositive. The sample taken for sequencing was PBMCs. Here the CDR3 reads CASSPWGTSGSNEQFF. The CDR3 bases are TGTGCCAGCAGCCCTTGGGGGACTAGCGGGAGCAATGAGCAGTTCTTC.